This paragraph reports one T cell receptor (beta chain). What it binds is not known. This specimen belongs to a study of OX40 agonist ivuxolimab in advanced cancers. Study background: Patients were treated with intravenous ivuxolimab, dosed at 0.01 to 10 mg/kg and infused every 2 weeks. Study findings and constraints: CD4+ T cells averaged fewer expanded clones than CD8+ T cells.

V was trimmed by 0 bases and J by 3 bases, leaving 13 bases between them. The CDR3 is 15 residues long. Germline V gives CDR1 SGHRS, CDR2 YFSETQ. The method was immunoSEQ multiplex PCR; TCRdb's version includes in-frame clones alone and lacks a portion of them. Seen here are approximately 45,000 clones, roughly four fifths observed once, and the top ten hold less than 2.5%. The clonotype comes from an adult with an advanced solid tumor such as melanoma, head and neck, liver or kidney cancer. The chain carries TRBV5-1 and TRBJ2-7, with a tentative D call TRBD2 (6 bases). Specimen: CD4+ or CD8+ T cells sorted from blood, collected in a trial of the OX40 agonist ivuxolimab. CDR3 nucleotides: TGCGCCAGCAGCTTGGTCGGGGGTGGCGGCTACGAGCAGTACTTC. This translates into CASSLVGGGGYEQYF.